This T cell receptor beta chain originates from a study of cytomegalovirus exposure and HLA in healthy donors. The study's findings and limits: There were 150 to 200 TCR beta chains listed as cytomegalovirus-associated. In vitro checks showed that a few CMV-associated chains really do target CMV antigens. Many donors shared some public TCRs, even though most TCR sequences were rare.

The CDR3 runs to 15 residues. The V and J ends lost 6 bases and 0 bases, in that order; junction bases with no gene match: 5. CDR1 LNHNV and CDR2 YYDKDF come from the germline V gene (reference sequence). On this clone itself: Its cognate antigen is unknown.

Assay: immunoSEQ multiplex PCR; the TCRdb copy retains only in-frame clones and omits some. The table has 150,000 to 180,000 clones, about 86% seen once; the top ten hold 2.1%. The clonotype was recovered from a human donor in good health. The rearrangement joins TRBV15 to TRBJ2-1; 7 nucleotides match TRBD2. Sequencing was performed on PBMCs. DNA of the CDR3: TGTGCCACCAGGCCAGCGGGGAGCTCCTACAATGAGCAGTTCTTC. Protein: CATRPAGSSYNEQFF.